These 6 T cell receptor beta chains were sequenced from one sample in a study of blood T cell repertoires in COVID-19. Here immunoSEQ multiplex PCR was the method, and the copy in TCRdb shows in-frame clones only, minus some. The table includes more than 90,000 clones, approximately 81% detected once. Sequenced material: peripheral blood. Source of these receptors: a man at least 80 years old with acute or convalescent COVID-19.

V and J are TRBV18 and TRBJ1-1; D remains ambiguous. Germline CDR1 reads KGHSH; CDR2 reads LQKENI. The V end was cut by 3 bases, the J end by 3 bases, with 8 bases between. CDR3 length: 13 amino acids. CDR3 bases: TGTGCCAGCTCACCCTCCCCCGACACTGAAGCTTTCTTT. It encodes CASSPSPDTEAFF.

The chain links TRBV10-2 to TRBJ2-1, with D tentatively TRBD2 (6 bases). Per germline, CDR1 WSHSY and CDR2 SAAADI. With 2 bases removed from V and 4 bases from J, the gap between germline ends came to 9 bases. This CDR3 is built from 14 residues. The CDR3 loop reads CASSEPGTYNEQFF. In nucleotides, the CDR3 is TGCGCCAGCAGTGAGCCCGGGACTTACAATGAGCAGTTCTTC.

J is TRBJ1-4 and V is TRBV4-3; D remains unclear. This CDR3 spans 13 amino acids. The V end lost 0 bases, the J end lost 9 bases, and 8 bases lay between the germline ends. The germline gives CDR1 LGHNA, CDR2 YSLEER. The CDR3 DNA is TGCGCCAGCAGCCAAGAGCGGCGAAAAAAACTGTTTTTT. As protein: CASSQERRKKLFF.

The genes are TRBV2 and TRBJ1-1; a weak D match, TRBD1 (5 bases). V was cut by 0 bases and J by 1 base, with 9 bases left in between. CDR1 and CDR2 from the germline V gene are SNHLY and FYNNEI. The CDR3 totals 15 residues. CDR3 nucleotides: TGTGCCAGCAGTGAAGCCAGGGTGCGGAACACTGAAGCTTTCTTT. Translating it yields CASSEARVRNTEAFF.

This clone appeared a single time. CDR3 bases: TGTGCCATCAGCGACAGGGGTGCGGGCTATGGCTACACCTTC. This translates into CAISDRGAGYGYTF. The chain combines TRBV10-3 with TRBJ1-2, with TRBD1 matching 8 bases. CDR3 length equals 14 residues. Germline values: CDR1 ENHRY, CDR2 SYGVKD. The V and J ends lost 6 bases and 4 bases, in that order; junction bases with no gene match: 7.

The chain couples TRBV5-1 to TRBJ2-1, with 10 bases identical to TRBD1. CDR1 SGHRS and CDR2 YFSETQ come from the germline V gene. The CDR3 is 15 amino acids. V gave up 4 bases and J gave up 7 bases; unmatched junction bases: 8. The CDR3 sequence is CASSPGTGARNEQFF. The CDR3 region has the DNA TGCGCCAGCAGCCCCGGGACAGGGGCTAGGAATGAGCAGTTCTTC.